The 27 T cell receptor beta chains given below trace back to one sample, sequenced in a study of tumor and adjacent non-tumor tissue in lung cancer. This sample's RNA came from whole unsorted tissue. TCRbeta libraries were built with three rounds of nested PCR, modified from ARM-PCR. A single record per CDR3 protein comes from TCRdb applying MiXCR to the multiplex PCR reads. Among about 200,000 distinct CDR3 sequences, around 71% were seen once, and the ten largest hold 20% to 25%. The sequencing sample was made of lung tumor tissue. The receptors were sampled from a man between 60 and 75 years old with non-small cell lung cancer.

This clonotype was observed a few times. It may be a read error: a sequence one base away is much more abundant. J is TRBJ1-3 and V is TRBV24-1, with 7 bases that match TRBD1. CDR1 is KGHDR and CDR2 is SFDVKD in the germline V gene. V shed 3 bases and J 5 bases; nucleotides not matched to a gene: 3. The CDR3 covers 14 residues. The CDR3 loop is CATSDTGARNTIYF. For the CDR3, the DNA is TGTGCCACCAGTGATACAGGGGCTAGAAACACCATATATTTT.

A word on this clonotype: This sequence may be a read error, since a much larger clone differs from it by one base. J is TRBJ2-1 and V is TRBV5-6; no firm D call. This CDR3 contains 15 residues. V dropped 0 bases and J dropped 0 bases, with 7 bases sitting between them. Germline CDR1 SGHDT, CDR2 YYEEEE. DNA of the CDR3: TGTGCCAGCAGCTTGGGCAACTACTCCTACAATGAGCAGTTCTTC. Protein sequence: CASSLGNYSYNEQFF.

This clonotype came up a few times. CDR3 amino acids: CASSQESGAYNEQFF. Written as DNA, the CDR3 is TGCGCCAGCAGCCAAGAAAGCGGGGCCTACAATGAGCAGTTCTTC. This chain uses TRBV4-3 with TRBJ2-1, with TRBD2 matching over 7 bases. CDR3 length equals 15 residues. The ends lost 0 bases at V and 2 bases at J; junction bases unmatched: 1. CDR1 LGHNA and CDR2 YSLEER come from the germline V gene.

In its sample, this clonotype was seen many times. The chain recombines TRBV20-1 with TRBJ1-2; tentative D call: TRBD1 (6 bases). CDR1 and CDR2 (germline): DFQATT, SNEGSKA (reference sequence). This CDR3 has 14 amino acids. Trimming took off 6 bases at V and 0 bases at J, with 14 bases between the two ends. CDR3 protein: CSARRTDANYGYTF. CDR3 in DNA: TGCAGTGCCCGGAGGACAGATGCTAACTATGGCTACACCTTC.

A remark on this clonotype: An end of the junction does not agree with germline; a read error may underlie this. The J gene is TRBJ1-1, the V gene TRBV12-3 or TRBV12-4; D remains ambiguous. This CDR3 has 15 residues. The CDR3 sequence is CSSSLYPGRNTEAFF. CDR3 bases: TGTTCCAGCAGTTTATACCCGGGGAGGAACACTGAAGCTTTCTTT.

This clonotype was counted once. This may come from a read error, since a much larger clone is one base off. The V and J genes are TRBV20-1 and TRBJ1-1; no firm D call. The CDR3 loop spans 13 amino acids. Germline V gene lookup returns CDR1 DFQATT and CDR2 SNEGSKA (reference sequence). V dropped 6 bases and J dropped 3 bases, with 14 bases sitting between them. The DNA of the CDR3 is TGCAGTGCACGGACGGCGGAGGACACTGAAGCTTTCTTT. Amino acid sequence: CSARTAEDTEAFF.

As concerns this clonotype: Because it lacks the conserved phenylalanine or tryptophan at the end, this CDR3 is likely a read error. The V gene is TRBV4-1, the J gene TRBJ2-1; D perhaps matches TRBD2 (6 bases). The CDR3 contains 17 residues. CDR1 and CDR2 (germline): MGHRA, YSYEKL. V was pared by 0 bases and J by 0 bases, with 12 bases between. CDR3 coding DNA: TGCGCCAGCAGCCAAGATCTGCGGGGTCACTCCTACAATGAGCAGTTCTTA. Protein product: CASSQDLRGHSYNEQFL.

Concerning this clonotype itself: Compared with germline, one end of the junction differs, possibly owing to a read error. V is TRBV10-3 and J is TRBJ2-7, with TRBD2 matching over 9 bases. CDR1 and CDR2 from the germline V gene are ENHRY and SYGVKD. The CDR3 spans 14 residues. The CDR3 DNA is TGTACCATCAGGGCCGGGACTAGCCGGTACGAGCAGTACTTC. Protein product: CTIRAGTSRYEQYF.

The gene calls are TRBV20-1 and TRBJ1-1; possible D gene TRBD1, 5 bases. Germline values: CDR1 DFQATT, CDR2 SNEGSKA (reference sequence). The germline V and J ends were trimmed by 5 bases and 5 bases, with 15 bases remaining between them. The CDR3 contains 13 residues. CDR3 sequence reads: CSASELGVTEAFF. Here the CDR3 DNA reads TGCAGTGCTTCAGAACTAGGGGTGACTGAAGCTTTCTTT.

This clonotype was counted a single time. Possible read error: a much larger clone is one base away. The gene calls are TRBV20-1 and TRBJ2-7; D gene ambiguous. Germline V gene lookup returns CDR1 DFQATT and CDR2 SNEGSKA (reference sequence). The CDR3 covers 14 residues. Trimming removed 0 bases at V and 3 bases at J, with 12 bases between. CDR3 in amino acids: CSARDRRGNYEQYF. CDR3 nucleotides: TGCAGTGCTAGAGATCGGCGAGGAAACTACGAGCAGTACTTC.

The chain couples TRBV12-3 or TRBV12-4 to TRBJ1-1; 9 bases map to TRBD1. V was clipped by 3 bases and J by 3 bases; unmatched bases: 8. The CDR3 has 16 amino acids. CDR3 sequence (DNA): TGTGCCAGCAGTTTCCACAGGGGGCAGGGGGACACTGAAGCTTTCTTT. Amino acids: CASSFHRGQGDTEAFF.

A remark on this clonotype: At one end the junction does not follow the germline gene, possibly because of a read error. V is TRBV11-2 and J is TRBJ2-1; 8 bases fit TRBD1. In germline, CDR1 is SGHAT, CDR2 FQNNGV. This CDR3 is built from 13 residues. The CDR3 DNA reads TGTACCAGCAGCTTAGTTCTACAGGGGGTCGAGTTCTTC. Protein sequence: CTSSLVLQGVEFF.

This chain uses TRBV4-1 with TRBJ2-7; perhaps TRBD2 as D (5 bases). This CDR3 has 15 amino acids. Trimming left V 6 bases short and J 6 bases short, with 21 bases between. Germline values: CDR1 MGHRA, CDR2 YSYEKL. The CDR3 loop reads CASSRRSLGRGEQYF. The CDR3 coding sequence is TGCGCCAGCAGTCGACGATCTCTAGGACGGGGCGAGCAGTACTTC.

This clonotype turned up a few times. Being one base from a much bigger clone, this may be a read error. The V call is TRBV11-2, the J call TRBJ2-5; tentative D call: TRBD1 (6 bases). The CDR3 has 14 residues. Germline loops: CDR1 SGHAT, CDR2 FQNNGV. CDR3 sequence (DNA): TGTACCAGCGCGCTGAGGGGGTCAGGAGAGACCCAGTACTTC. The encoded protein is CTSALRGSGETQYF.

Remarks on this clonotype: Mismatch with germline at one junction end may stem from a read error. The CDR3: CTSSELAGGNIYEQYF. In nucleotides, the CDR3 is TGTACCAGCAGTGAATTAGCGGGAGGGAATATATACGAGCAGTACTTC. V is TRBV6-1 and J is TRBJ2-7, with TRBD2 matching over 11 bases. There are 16 residues in the CDR3. Per the germline V gene, CDR1 is MNHNS and CDR2 is SASEGT.

This clonotype was recorded once. A far bigger clonotype differs at one base, so this is likely a read error. This rearrangement joins TRBV6-5 to TRBJ1-5; D uncertain. This CDR3 region has 15 residues. Germline CDR1 reads MNHEY; CDR2 reads SVGAGI. The DNA for the CDR3 is TGTGACAGCAGTTACTCGAGGGAGGGCAATCAGCCCCAGCATTTT. Translated, it gives CDSSYSREGNQPQHF.

The sample holds many counts of this clonotype. The chain employs TRBV4-1 and TRBJ1-1, with D tentatively TRBD1 (5 bases). The CDR3 covers 13 residues. V was shortened by 4 bases and J by 1 base, with 7 bases between the two germline ends. Germline values: CDR1 MGHRA, CDR2 YSYEKL. CDR3 nucleotides: TGCGCCAGCAGCCCCGGGGCGAACACTGAAGCTTTCTTT. Translating it yields CASSPGANTEAFF.

With regard to this clonotype: Being one base from a much bigger clone, this may be a read error. The chain joins TRBV30 to TRBJ2-1; D might be TRBD2 (7 bases). CDR1 is GTSNPN and CDR2 is SVGIG in the germline V gene (reference sequence). Trimming stripped 7 bases from V and 1 base from J, with 14 bases between. This CDR3 contains 14 residues. CDR3: CALTGGASYNEQFF. The CDR3 DNA follows: TGTGCCTTGACGGGGGGCGCTTCCTACAATGAGCAGTTCTTC.

For this clonotype: The junction does not match germline at one end; this may be a read error. The chain is built from TRBV12-3 or TRBV12-4 and TRBJ2-6, with TRBD1 as a possible D gene (5 bases). CDR3 length equals 14 residues. The CDR3 DNA follows: TGTGCCAGCAGTCCCTCATCTGGGGCCAACGTCATGACTTTC. Its protein product is CASSPSSGANVMTF.

Concerning this clonotype: A much larger clone is a single base away; this may be a read error. The genes are TRBV20-1 and TRBJ2-3, with 10 bases lining up with TRBD2. The CDR3 totals 16 residues. Trimming cost V 7 bases and J 0 bases; bases outside gene matches: 10. From germline, CDR1 is DFQATT and CDR2 SNEGSKA (reference sequence). The CDR3 bases are TGCAGTGTTAGGGTTAGCGGGGGGCGTAGCACAGATACGCAGTATTTT. Protein: CSVRVSGGRSTDTQYF.

This clonotype occurred a few times. This rearrangement joins TRBV20-1 to TRBJ2-7; TRBD2 is a possible D gene (5 bases). The CDR3 is made up of 13 amino acids. Looked up from germline, CDR1 is DFQATT and CDR2 is SNEGSKA (reference sequence). Trimming removed 5 bases at V and 5 bases at J, with 16 bases between. The CDR3 here is CSAVRTGGDEQYF. CDR3 DNA sequence: TGCAGTGCTGTCCGTACCGGAGGTGACGAGCAGTACTTC.

With respect to this clonotype: The junction does not match germline at one end; this may be a read error. The chain uses TRBV11-3 and TRBJ1-1; D is unclear. The CDR3 extends over 13 amino acids. Germline V gives CDR1 SGHNT, CDR2 YENEEA. The chain's CDR3 is CVSSSLSNIEAFF. The DNA for the CDR3 is TGTGTCAGCAGCTCCCTTTCGAACATTGAAGCTTTCTTT.

This clonotype has a count of ten or more. The chain is built from TRBV20-1 and TRBJ2-7; TRBD2 might be the D (6 bases). This CDR3 has 13 residues. Germline V gene data show CDR1 as DFQATT and CDR2 as SNEGSKA (reference sequence). V lost 2 bases and J 3 bases, leaving 11 bases between the germline ends. As DNA, the CDR3 is TGCAGTGCTAGAACCGGGACTGACTACGAGCAGTACTTC. Translating it yields CSARTGTDYEQYF.

This clonotype occurred a few times. This chain joins TRBV30 and TRBJ2-7; either TRBD1 or TRBD2 may fit D (5 bases each). The V end lost 4 bases, the J end lost 0 bases, and 13 bases lay between the germline ends. The CDR3 has 14 residues. Per the germline V gene, CDR1 is GTSNPN and CDR2 is SVGIG (reference sequence). The CDR3 nucleotides are TGTGCCTGGACGGGGCAGGAGAGCTCCTACGAGCAGTACTTC. Translated, it gives CAWTGQESSYEQYF.

On this clonotype itself: Compared with germline, one end of the junction differs, possibly owing to a read error. The V call is TRBV20-1, the J call TRBJ2-3, with D perhaps matching TRBD1 or TRBD2 (5 bases each). Germline V gives CDR1 DFQATT, CDR2 SNEGSKA (reference sequence). This CDR3 comprises 14 residues. DNA of the CDR3: TGCAGTGCGCCCACTGGGAGTCGCACAGGTACGCAGTATTTT. Protein: CSAPTGSRTGTQYF.

On this clonotype itself: Since no conserved phenylalanine or tryptophan closes the CDR3, a read error is the likely cause. This chain links TRBV20-1 with TRBJ2-2; 7 bases agree with TRBD1. The CDR3 is 16 residues long. Germline V lookup: CDR1 DFQATT, CDR2 SNEGSKA (reference sequence). Here the CDR3 reads CSASSLDRANTRELFL. The CDR3 region has the DNA TGCAGTGCTAGCAGCCTAGACAGGGCGAACACCAGGGAGCTGTTTCTT.

On this clonotype itself: One end of the junction is discordant with germline, which a read error may explain. The chain combines TRBV7-9 with TRBJ2-7; D is possibly TRBD1 (5 bases). The CDR3 loop spans 14 amino acids. Germline V gene sequence: CDR1 SEHNR, CDR2 FQNEAQ (reference sequence). CDR3 residues: CANSFEGERNEQYF. CDR3 in DNA: TGTGCCAACAGCTTTGAAGGGGAAAGGAACGAACAGTACTTC.